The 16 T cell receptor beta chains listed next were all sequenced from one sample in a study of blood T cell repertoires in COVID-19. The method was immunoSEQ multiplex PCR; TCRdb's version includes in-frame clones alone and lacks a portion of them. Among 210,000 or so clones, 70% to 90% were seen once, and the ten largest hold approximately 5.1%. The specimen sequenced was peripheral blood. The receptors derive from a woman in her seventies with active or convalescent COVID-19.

The chain's CDR3 is CASRAGTGDRGDYGYTF. For the CDR3, the DNA is TGTGCCAGCCGGGCCGGGACGGGAGACAGGGGGGACTATGGCTACACCTTC. V and J are TRBV25-1 and TRBJ1-2; 9 nucleotides line up with TRBD1. V was clipped by 8 bases and J by 3 bases; unmatched bases: 16. Germline assignment: CDR1 MGHDK and CDR2 SYGVNS. The CDR3 is 17 residues long.

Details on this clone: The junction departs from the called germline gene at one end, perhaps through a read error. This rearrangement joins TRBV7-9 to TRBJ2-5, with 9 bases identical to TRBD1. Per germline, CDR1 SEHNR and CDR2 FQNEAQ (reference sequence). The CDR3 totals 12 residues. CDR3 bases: TGTGCCAGCAGCTTGTATTCGGGACAGGGACACTTC. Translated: CASSLYSGQGHF.

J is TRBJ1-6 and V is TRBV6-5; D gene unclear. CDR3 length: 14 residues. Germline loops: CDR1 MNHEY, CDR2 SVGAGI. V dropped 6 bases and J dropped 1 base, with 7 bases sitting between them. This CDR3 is CASRLLSYNSPLHF. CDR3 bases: TGTGCCAGCAGGCTTCTATCCTATAATTCACCCCTCCACTTT.

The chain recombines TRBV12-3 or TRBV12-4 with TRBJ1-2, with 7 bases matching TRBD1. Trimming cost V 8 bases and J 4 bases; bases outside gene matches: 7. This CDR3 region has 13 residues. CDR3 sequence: CASGQGGSYGYTF. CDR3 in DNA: TGTGCCAGCGGGCAGGGGGGTAGCTATGGCTACACCTTC.

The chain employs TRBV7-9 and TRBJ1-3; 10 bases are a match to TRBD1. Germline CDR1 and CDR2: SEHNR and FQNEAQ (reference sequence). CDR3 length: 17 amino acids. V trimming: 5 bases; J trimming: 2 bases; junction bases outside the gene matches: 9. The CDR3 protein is CASSPAPGTGAGNTIYF. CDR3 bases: TGTGCCAGCAGCCCAGCCCCTGGGACAGGGGCTGGAAACACCATATATTTT.

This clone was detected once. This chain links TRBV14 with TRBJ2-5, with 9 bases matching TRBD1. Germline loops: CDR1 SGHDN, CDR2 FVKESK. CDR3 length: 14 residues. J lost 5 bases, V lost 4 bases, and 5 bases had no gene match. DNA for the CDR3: TGTGCCAGCAGCCTGGAGACAGGGGGGGAGACCCAGTACTTC. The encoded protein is CASSLETGGETQYF.

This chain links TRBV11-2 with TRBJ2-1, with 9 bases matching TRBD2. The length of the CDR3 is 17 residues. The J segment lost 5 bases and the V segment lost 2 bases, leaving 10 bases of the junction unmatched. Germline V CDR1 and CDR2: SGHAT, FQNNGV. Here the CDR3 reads CASSLSLAAGGNNEQFF. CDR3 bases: TGTGCCAGCAGCTTAAGTTTGGCAGCGGGAGGAAACAATGAGCAGTTCTTC.

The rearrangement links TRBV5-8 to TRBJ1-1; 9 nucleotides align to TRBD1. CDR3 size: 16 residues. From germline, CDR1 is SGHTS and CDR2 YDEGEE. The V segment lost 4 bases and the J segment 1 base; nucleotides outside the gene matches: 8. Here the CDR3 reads CASSLQGALGNTEAFF. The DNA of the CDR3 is TGTGCCAGCAGCCTACAGGGGGCTTTAGGGAACACTGAAGCTTTCTTT.

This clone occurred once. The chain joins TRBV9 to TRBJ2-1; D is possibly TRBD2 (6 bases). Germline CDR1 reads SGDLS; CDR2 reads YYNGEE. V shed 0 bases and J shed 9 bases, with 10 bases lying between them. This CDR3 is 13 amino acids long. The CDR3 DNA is TGTGCCAGCAGCGTAGCTCGGGGGACTGAGCAGTTCTTC. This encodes CASSVARGTEQFF.

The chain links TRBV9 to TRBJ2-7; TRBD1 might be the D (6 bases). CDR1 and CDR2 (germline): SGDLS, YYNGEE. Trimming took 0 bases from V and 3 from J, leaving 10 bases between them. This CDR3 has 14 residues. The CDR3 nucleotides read TGTGCCAGCAGCGTAGAGGTACAGGGCTACGAGCAGTACTTC. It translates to CASSVEVQGYEQYF.

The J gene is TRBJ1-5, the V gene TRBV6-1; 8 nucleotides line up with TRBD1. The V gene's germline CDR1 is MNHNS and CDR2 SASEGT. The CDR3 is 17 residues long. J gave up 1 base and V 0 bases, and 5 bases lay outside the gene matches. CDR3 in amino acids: CASSEARQGTSNQPQHF. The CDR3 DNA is TGTGCCAGCAGTGAAGCCCGACAGGGGACCAGCAATCAGCCCCAGCATTTT.

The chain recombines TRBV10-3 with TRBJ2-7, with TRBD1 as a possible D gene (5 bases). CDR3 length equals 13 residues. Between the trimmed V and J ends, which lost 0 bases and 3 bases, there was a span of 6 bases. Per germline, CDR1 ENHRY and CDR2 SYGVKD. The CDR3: CAISESTGYEQYF. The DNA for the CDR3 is TGTGCCATCAGTGAGTCAACAGGCTACGAGCAGTACTTC.

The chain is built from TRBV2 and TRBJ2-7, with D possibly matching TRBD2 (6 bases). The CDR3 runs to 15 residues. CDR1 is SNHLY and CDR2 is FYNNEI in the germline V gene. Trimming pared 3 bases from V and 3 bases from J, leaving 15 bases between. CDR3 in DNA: TGTGCCAGCAGTGAGACTAGACCGATTTTCTACGAGCAGTACTTC. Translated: CASSETRPIFYEQYF.

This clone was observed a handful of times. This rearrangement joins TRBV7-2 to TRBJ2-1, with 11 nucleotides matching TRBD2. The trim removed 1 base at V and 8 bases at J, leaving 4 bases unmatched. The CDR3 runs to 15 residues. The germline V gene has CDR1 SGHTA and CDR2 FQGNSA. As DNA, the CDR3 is TGTGCCAGCAGCTTAGGACTAGCGGGAACGGATGAGCAGTTCTTC. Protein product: CASSLGLAGTDEQFF.

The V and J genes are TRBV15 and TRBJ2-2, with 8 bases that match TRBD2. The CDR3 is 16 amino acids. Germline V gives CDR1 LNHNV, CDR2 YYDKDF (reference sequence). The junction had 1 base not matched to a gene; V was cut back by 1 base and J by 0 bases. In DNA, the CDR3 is TGTGCCACCAGCAGAGTGGGACTAGCGAACACCGGGGAGCTGTTTTTT. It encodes CATSRVGLANTGELFF.

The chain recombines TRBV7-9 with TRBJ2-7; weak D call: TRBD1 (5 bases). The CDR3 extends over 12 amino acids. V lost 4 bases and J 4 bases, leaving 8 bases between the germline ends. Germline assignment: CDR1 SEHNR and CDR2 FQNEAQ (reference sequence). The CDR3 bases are TGTGCCAGCAGCTCCCAGGGTTACGAGCAGTACTTC. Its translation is CASSSQGYEQYF. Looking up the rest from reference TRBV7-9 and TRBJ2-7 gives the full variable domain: DTGVSQNPRHKITKRGQNVTFRCDPISEHNRLYWYRQTLGQGPEFLTYFQNEAQLEKSRLLSDRFSAERPKGSFSTLEIQRTEQGDSAMYLCASSSQGYEQYFGPGTRLTVT.